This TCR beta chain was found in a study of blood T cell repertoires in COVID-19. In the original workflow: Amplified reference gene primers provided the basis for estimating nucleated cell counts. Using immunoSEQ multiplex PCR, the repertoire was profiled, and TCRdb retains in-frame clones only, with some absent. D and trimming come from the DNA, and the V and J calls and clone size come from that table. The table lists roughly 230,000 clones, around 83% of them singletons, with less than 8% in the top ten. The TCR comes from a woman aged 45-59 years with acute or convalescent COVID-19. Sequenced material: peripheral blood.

CDR3 sequence reads: CASSISMGLAETQYF. The DNA of the CDR3 is TGTGCCAGCAGTATATCAATGGGACTAGCGGAGACCCAGTACTTC. The chain carries TRBV2 and TRBJ2-5; TRBD2 agrees at 10 bases. Germline V lookup: CDR1 SNHLY, CDR2 FYNNEI. V shed 5 bases, J shed 5 bases, and the junction held 8 bases outside the gene matches. This CDR3 is 15 amino acids long.